This T cell receptor (beta chain) was profiled in a study of T cell responses to AZD1222 COVID-19 vaccine. Overall study findings and caveats: Increases in Spike-specific TCR breadth and depth were seen after two AZD1222 doses. Close to half of spike-specific TCRs reportedly recognize unmutated variant regions. Donor demographics were predominantly white British with a female majority; clonal diversity may be underestimated.

This clone has more than one count but fewer than ten. Antigen specificity is unknown. The protocol was immunoSEQ multiplex PCR, while the TCRdb copy is restricted to in-frame clones and leaves out a portion. The sample includes around 99,000 clones, roughly nine tenths of them seen just once. The source was peripheral blood, collected 28 days after the second AZD1222 dose. This TCR was recovered from an adult who received the AZD1222 COVID-19 vaccine.

CDR3 sequence: CASSPTGYEQYF. Here the CDR3 DNA reads TGTGCCAGCAGCCCGACGGGGTACGAGCAGTACTTC. The chain uses TRBV11-2 and TRBJ2-7; D might be TRBD2 (5 bases). Germline V gene lookup returns CDR1 SGHAT and CDR2 FQNNGV. V lost 5 bases and J lost 4, with 9 bases in between. This CDR3 has 12 amino acids.